Ten or more counts support the clone carrying this T cell receptor (beta chain). Its specificity is unknown. TCRdb redid the calling of the 5' RACE reads with MiXCR, one entry per CDR3 protein. The sample holds fewer than 250,000 distinct CDR3 sequences, approximately 15% seen once. The V and J ends lost 4 bases and 4 bases, in that order; junction bases with no gene match: 10. Germline CDR1 and CDR2: LGHNA and YNFKEQ. This CDR3 has 16 residues. The source of the sample is a study of T-cell memory formation after mild COVID-19. Study-level findings and limits: CM and EM subsets held most contracting CD4+ clones; EMRA held CD8+ ones.

This sequence originates from an adult woman who had mild COVID-19 (a few samples of this study predate the infection). Cell type and time point are not known. The sequenced material came from PBMCs or a T cell subset sorted from them (not recorded which). The V gene is TRBV4-2, the J gene TRBJ2-1; the match to TRBD2 covers 7 bases. The CDR3 is CASSPKGGLVYNEQFF. In DNA form, the CDR3 reads TGTGCCAGCAGCCCAAAGGGAGGACTAGTTTACAATGAGCAGTTCTTC.